This T cell receptor beta chain stems from a study of siplizumab effects on memory and regulatory T cells. Concerning this clone: The antigen remains unidentified.

Study observations and caveats: The diversity of naive T cells seemed greater than that of memory cells, and their alloresponse contribution seemed major.

TCR templates, roughly 10^5 per sample, were assayed. The protocol was immunoSEQ multiplex PCR, while the TCRdb copy is restricted to in-frame clones and leaves out a portion. Of about 100,000 clones listed, about nine tenths were seen once; the top ten hold under 3%. Germline values: CDR1 ENHRY, CDR2 SYGVKD. CDR3 length: 15 residues. The germline V and J ends were trimmed by 2 bases and 7 bases, with 14 bases remaining between them. The chain employs TRBV10-3 and TRBJ2-2; TRBD1 is a possible D gene (5 bases). Sequenced input: CD4+ T cells sorted from blood. This sequence originates from a human donor in good health. Some clones in this sample may be carry-over from other donors' samples. The CDR3, as DNA: TGTGCCATCAGTGAGGTCAGGGTACCACGCGGGGAGCTGTTTTTT. It codes for CAISEVRVPRGELFF.